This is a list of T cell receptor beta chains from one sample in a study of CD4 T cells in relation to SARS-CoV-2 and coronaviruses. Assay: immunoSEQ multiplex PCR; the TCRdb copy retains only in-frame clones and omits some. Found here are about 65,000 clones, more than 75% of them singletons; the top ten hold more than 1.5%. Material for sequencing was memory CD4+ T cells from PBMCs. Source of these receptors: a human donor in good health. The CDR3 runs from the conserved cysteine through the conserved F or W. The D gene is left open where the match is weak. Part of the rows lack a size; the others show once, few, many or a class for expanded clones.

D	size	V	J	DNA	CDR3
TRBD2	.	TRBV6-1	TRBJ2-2	TGTGCCAGCAGTGAAAGTTTAGCGGGAACCACCGGGGAGCTGTTTTTT	CASSESLAGTTGELFF
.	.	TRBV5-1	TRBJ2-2	TGCGCCAGCAGCCAATTCGGCCCCGGGGAGCTGTTTTTT	CASSQFGPGELFF
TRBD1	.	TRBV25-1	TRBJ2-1	TGTGCCAGCAGTGAATCCGGACAGGCCTACAATGAGCAGTTCTTC	CASSESGQAYNEQFF
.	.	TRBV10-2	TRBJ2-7	TGCGCCAGCAGTCCCTCCTACGAGCAGTACTTC	CASSPSYEQYF
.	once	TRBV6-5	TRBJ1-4	TGTGCCAGCACCCCCCTCGGGTTCAATGAAAAACTGTTTTTT	CASTPLGFNEKLFF
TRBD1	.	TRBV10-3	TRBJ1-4	TGTGCCATCAGTCGACAGGGGGCAACTAATGAAAAACTGTTTTTT	CAISRQGATNEKLFF
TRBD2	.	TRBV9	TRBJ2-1	TGTGCCAGCAGCGGAGGTCTAGCGGAGAGCAATGAGCAGTTCTTC	CASSGGLAESNEQFF
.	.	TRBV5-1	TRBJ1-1	TGCGCCAGCAGCACCAGCACTGAAGCTTTCTTT	CASSTSTEAFF
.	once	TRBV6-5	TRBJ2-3	TGTGCCAGCAGTAGCACAATGTTGGATACGCAGTATTTT	CASSSTMLDTQYF
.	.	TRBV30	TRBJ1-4	TGTGCCTGGAGAGACCGGGCGGATGAAAAACTGTTTTTT	CAWRDRADEKLFF
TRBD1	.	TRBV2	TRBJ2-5	TGTGCCAGCAGGGCTGACAGGGAAGAGACCCAGTACTTC	CASRADREETQYF
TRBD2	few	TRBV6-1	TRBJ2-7	TGTGCCAGCAGTGAACCGGCGGGAGGGTTGGAATGGCAGTACTTC	CASSEPAGGLEWQYF
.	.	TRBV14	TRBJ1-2	TGTGCCAGCAGCCTATACGAGGACGGAGTCTACACCTTC	CASSLYEDGVYTF
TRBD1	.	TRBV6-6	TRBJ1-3	TGTGCCAGCAGAGACACAGGGGGAGGAAACACCATATATTTT	CASRDTGGGNTIYF
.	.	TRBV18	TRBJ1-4	TGTGCCAGCTCCCCCGGGACTAATCCTGAAAAACTGTTTTTT	CASSPGTNPEKLFF
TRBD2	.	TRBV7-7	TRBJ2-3	TGTGCCAGCAGCTTATTAGCGGGCCGCCCAGATACGCAGTATTTT	CASSLLAGRPDTQYF
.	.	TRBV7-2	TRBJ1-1	TGTGCCAGCAGCCCCCCCTGGGCACAGTTCACTGAAGCTTTCTTT	CASSPPWAQFTEAFF
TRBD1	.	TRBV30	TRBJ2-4	TGTGCCTGGAGTGTACAGGGGATCTATCCCTTAGCCAAAAACATTCAGTACTTC	CAWSVQGIYPLAKNIQYF
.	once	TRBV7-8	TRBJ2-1	TGTGCCAGCAGCTCCGCTAATACGCTAGCCGACTACAATGAGCAGTTCTTC	CASSSANTLADYNEQFF
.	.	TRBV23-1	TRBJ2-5	TGCGCCAGCAGAAACTGGGACATTCGGGTGACCCAGTACTTC	CASRNWDIRVTQYF
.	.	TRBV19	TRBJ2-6	TGTGCCAGTAGCCCCCAACAGGTCTCTGGGGCCAACGTCCTGACTTTC	CASSPQQVSGANVLTF
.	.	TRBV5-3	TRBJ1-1	TGTGCCAGAAGCGAGGGGGAGAACACTGAAGCTTTCTTT	CARSEGENTEAFF
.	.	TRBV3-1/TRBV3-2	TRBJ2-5	TGTGCCAGCAGCCTCGGGTACCAAGAGACCCAGTACTTC	CASSLGYQETQYF
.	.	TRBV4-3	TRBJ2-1	TGCGCCAGCAGCCAAGAACACAGGCCAAGCTCCTACAATGAGCAGTTCTTC	CASSQEHRPSSYNEQFF
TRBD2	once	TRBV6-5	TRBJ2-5	TGTGCCAGCAGTTTAGCGGGAGGGCCCCCAGAGACCCAGTACTTC	CASSLAGGPPETQYF
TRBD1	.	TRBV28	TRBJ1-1	TGTGCCAGCAGTGACTCCTACAGGGGGAGCACTGAAGCTTTCTTT	CASSDSYRGSTEAFF
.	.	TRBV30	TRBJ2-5	TGTGCCTGGAGTGTAAAGCAAACAGAGACCCAGTACTTC	CAWSVKQTETQYF
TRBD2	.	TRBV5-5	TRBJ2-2	TGTGCCAGCAGCTTGACTAGCGGGGGAGACACCGGGGAGCTGTTTTTT	CASSLTSGGDTGELFF
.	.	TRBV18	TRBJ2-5	TGTGCCAGCTCACTCGACTGGGGGGAGACCCAGTACTTC	CASSLDWGETQYF
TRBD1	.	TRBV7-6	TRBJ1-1	TGTGCCAGCAGCTTAGCCTACAGGGGGCATAACACTGAAGCTTTCTTT	CASSLAYRGHNTEAFF
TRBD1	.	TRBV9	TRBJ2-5	TGTGCCAGCAGCCCGGGACAGCAAGAGACCCAGTACTTC	CASSPGQQETQYF
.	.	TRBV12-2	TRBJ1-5	TGTGCAAGTCGCTTAACAACCTACTGTGTTAAGAGCAATCAGCCCCAGCATTTT	CASRLTTYCVKSNQPQHF
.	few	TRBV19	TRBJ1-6	TGTGCCAGTAGACGGGCTAGGGATTCACCCCTCCACTTT	CASRRARDSPLHF
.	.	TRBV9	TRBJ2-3	TGTGCCAGCAGCGTAGAGGGCAGCTACACAGATACGCAGTATTTT	CASSVEGSYTDTQYF
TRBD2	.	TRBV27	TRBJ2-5	TGTGCCAGCAGTCCGAAGACTAGCGGGAGAGAGACCCAGTACTTC	CASSPKTSGRETQYF
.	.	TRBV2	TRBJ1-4	TGTGCCAGCAGAGTACAGTTCAATGAAAAACTGTTTTTT	CASRVQFNEKLFF